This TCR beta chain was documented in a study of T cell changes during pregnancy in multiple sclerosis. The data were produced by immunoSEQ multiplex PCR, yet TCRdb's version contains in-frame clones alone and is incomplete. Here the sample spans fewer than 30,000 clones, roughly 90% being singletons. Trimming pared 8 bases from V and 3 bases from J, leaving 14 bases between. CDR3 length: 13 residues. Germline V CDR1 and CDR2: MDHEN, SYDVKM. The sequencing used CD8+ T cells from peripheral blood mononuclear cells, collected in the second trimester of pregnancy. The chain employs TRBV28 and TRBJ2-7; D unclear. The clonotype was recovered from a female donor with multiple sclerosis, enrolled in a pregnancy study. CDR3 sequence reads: CASGDLSRYEQYF. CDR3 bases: TGTGCCAGCGGAGACCTTTCCCGCTACGAGCAGTACTTC.